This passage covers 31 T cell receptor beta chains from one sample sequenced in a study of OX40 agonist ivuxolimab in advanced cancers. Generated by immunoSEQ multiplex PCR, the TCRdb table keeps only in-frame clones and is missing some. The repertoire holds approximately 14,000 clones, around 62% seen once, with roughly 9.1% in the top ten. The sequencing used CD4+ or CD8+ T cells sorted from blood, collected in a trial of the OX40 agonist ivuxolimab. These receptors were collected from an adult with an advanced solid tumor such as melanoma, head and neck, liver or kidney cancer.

This chain's CDR3 is CSVEARTGSTYNEQFF. For the CDR3, the DNA is TGCAGCGTTGAAGCCCGGACAGGGAGCACCTACAATGAGCAGTTCTTC. The chain couples TRBV29-1 to TRBJ2-1, with 8 bases aligning to TRBD1. The CDR3 has 16 residues. Germline V gene sequence: CDR1 SQVTM, CDR2 ANQGSEA. The V and J ends lost 1 base and 2 bases, in that order; junction bases with no gene match: 7.

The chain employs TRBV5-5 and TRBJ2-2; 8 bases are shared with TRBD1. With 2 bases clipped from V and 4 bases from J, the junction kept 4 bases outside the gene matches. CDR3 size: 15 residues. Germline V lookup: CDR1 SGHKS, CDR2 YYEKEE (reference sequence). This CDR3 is CASSLFRGLTGELFF. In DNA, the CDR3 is TGTGCCAGCAGCTTATTCAGGGGGCTCACCGGGGAGCTGTTTTTT.

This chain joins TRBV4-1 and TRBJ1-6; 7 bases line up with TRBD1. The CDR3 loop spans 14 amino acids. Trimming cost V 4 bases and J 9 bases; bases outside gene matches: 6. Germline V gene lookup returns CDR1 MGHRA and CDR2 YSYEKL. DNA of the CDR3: TGCGCCAGCAGCCGAAGGGACAGTGGTTCACCCCTCCACTTT. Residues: CASSRRDSGSPLHF.

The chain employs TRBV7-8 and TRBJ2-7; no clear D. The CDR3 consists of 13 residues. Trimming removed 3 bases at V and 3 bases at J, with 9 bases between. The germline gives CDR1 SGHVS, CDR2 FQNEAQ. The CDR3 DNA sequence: TGTGCCAGCAGCTTCCGCAAGAGCTACGAGCAGTACTTC. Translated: CASSFRKSYEQYF. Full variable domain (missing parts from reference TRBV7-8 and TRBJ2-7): GAGVSQSPRYKVAKRGQDVALRCDPISGHVSLFWYQQALGQGPEFLTYFQNEAQLDKSGLPSDRFFAERPEGSVSTLKIQRTQQEDSAVYLCASSFRKSYEQYFGPGTRLTVT.

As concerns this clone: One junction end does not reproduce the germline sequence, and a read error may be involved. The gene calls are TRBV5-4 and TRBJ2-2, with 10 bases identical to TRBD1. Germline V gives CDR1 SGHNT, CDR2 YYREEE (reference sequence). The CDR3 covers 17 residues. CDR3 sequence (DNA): TGTGCCAGCAGCTCTATAGGGACAGGGGACGAACACCGGGGAGCTGTTTTT. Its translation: CASSSIGTGDEHRGAVF. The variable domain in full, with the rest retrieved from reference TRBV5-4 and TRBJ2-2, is ETGVTQSPTHLIKTRGQQVTLRCSSQSGHNTVSWYQQALGQGPQFIFQYYREEENGRGNFPPRFSGLQFPNYSSELNVNALELDDSALYLCASSSIGTGDEHRGAVFGEGSRLTVL.

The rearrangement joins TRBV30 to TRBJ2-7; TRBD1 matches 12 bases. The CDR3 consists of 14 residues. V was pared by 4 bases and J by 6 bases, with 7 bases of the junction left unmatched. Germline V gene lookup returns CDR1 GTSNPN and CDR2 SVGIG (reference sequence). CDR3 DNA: TGTGCCTGGAATTCCGGGACAGGGGGCTCCGAGCAGTACTTC. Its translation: CAWNSGTGGSEQYF. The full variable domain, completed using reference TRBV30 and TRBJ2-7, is SQTIHQWPATLVQPVGSPLSLECTVEGTSNPNLYWYRQAAGRGLQLLFYSVGIGQISSEVPQNLSASRPQDRQFILSSKKLLLSDSGFYLCAWNSGTGGSEQYFGPGTRLTVT.

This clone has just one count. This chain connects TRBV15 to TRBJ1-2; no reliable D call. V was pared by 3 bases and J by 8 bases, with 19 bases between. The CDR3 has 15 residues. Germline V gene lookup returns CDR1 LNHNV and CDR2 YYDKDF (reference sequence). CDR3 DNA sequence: TGTGCCACCAGCAGGTGGGGAAACCAGGCTTTGGGCTACACCTTC. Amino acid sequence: CATSRWGNQALGYTF.

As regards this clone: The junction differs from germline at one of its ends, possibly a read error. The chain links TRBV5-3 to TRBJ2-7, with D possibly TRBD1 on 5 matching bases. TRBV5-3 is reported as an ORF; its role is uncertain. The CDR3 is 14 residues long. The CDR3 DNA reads TGTGCCAGCAGCTCTTATACAGGTACCTACGAGCAGTACTTC. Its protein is CASSSYTGTYEQYF.

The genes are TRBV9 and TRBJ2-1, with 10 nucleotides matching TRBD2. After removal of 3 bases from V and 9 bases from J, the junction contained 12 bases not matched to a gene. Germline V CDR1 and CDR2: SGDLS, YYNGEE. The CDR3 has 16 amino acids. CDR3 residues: CASSGGLGLATPEQFF. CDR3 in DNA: TGTGCCAGCAGCGGGGGATTGGGACTAGCGACCCCTGAGCAGTTCTTC.

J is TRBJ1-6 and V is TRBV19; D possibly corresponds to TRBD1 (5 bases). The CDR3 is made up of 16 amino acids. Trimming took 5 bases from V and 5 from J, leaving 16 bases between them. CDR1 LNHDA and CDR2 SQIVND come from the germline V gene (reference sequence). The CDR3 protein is CASSPSREANNSPLHF. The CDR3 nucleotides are TGTGCCAGTAGTCCCAGCAGGGAGGCAAATAATTCACCCCTCCACTTT.

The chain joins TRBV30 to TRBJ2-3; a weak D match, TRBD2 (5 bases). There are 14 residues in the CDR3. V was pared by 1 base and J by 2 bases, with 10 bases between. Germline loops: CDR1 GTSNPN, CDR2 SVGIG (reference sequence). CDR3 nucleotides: TGTGCCTGGAGTGACAGCGGCTACACAGATACGCAGTATTTT. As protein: CAWSDSGYTDTQYF.

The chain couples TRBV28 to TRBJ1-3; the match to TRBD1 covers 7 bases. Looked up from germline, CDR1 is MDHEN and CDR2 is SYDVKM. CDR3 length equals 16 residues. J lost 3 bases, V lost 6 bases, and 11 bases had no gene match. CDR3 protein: CASRPGQRLVGNTIYF. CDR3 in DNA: TGTGCCAGCAGGCCGGGACAGAGATTAGTTGGAAACACCATATATTTT.

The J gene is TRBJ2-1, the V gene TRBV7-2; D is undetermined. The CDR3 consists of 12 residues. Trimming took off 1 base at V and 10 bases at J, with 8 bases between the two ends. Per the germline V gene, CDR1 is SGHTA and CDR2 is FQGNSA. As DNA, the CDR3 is TGTGCCAGCAGCTTAGACGGAGCGGAGCAGTTCTTC. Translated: CASSLDGAEQFF. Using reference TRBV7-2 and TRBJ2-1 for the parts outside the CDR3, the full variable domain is GAGVSQSPSNKVTEKGKDVELRCDPISGHTALYWYRQSLGQGLEFLIYFQGNSAPDKSGLPSDRFSAERTGGSVSTLTIQRTQQEDSAVYLCASSLDGAEQFFGPGTRLTVL.

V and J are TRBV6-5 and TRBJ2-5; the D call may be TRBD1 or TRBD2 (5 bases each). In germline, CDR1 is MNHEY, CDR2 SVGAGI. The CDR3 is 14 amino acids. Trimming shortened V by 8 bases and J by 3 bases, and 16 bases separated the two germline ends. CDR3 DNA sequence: TGTGCCAGCTCGTATCAGGGACCTAAAGAGACCCAGTACTTC. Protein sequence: CASSYQGPKETQYF.

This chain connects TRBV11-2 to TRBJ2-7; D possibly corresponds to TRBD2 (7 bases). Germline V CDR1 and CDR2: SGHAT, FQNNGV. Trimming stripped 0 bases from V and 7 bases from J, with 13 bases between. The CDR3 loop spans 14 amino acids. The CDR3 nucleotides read TGTGCCAGCAGCTTAGATTCGGGGGGCTGGGAGCAGTACTTC. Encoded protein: CASSLDSGGWEQYF. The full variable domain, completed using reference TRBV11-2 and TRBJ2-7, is EAGVAQSPRYKIIEKRQSVAFWCNPISGHATLYWYQQILGQGPKLLIQFQNNGVVDDSQLPKDRFSAERLKGVDSTLKIQPAKLEDSAVYLCASSLDSGGWEQYFGPGTRLTVT.

The CDR3 nucleotides are TGTGCCAGCAGCTTGGGTGGGAATGAGCAGTTCTTC. It codes for CASSLGGNEQFF. V is TRBV5-6 and J is TRBJ2-1; D uncertain. The CDR3 has 12 amino acids. The ends were cut back, 0 bases at V and 7 bases at J, with 5 bases in the middle. Germline loops: CDR1 SGHDT, CDR2 YYEEEE.

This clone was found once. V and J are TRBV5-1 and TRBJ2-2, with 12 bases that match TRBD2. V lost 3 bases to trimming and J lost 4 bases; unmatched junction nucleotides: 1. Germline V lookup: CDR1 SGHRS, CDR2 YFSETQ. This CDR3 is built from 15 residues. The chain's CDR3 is CASSWTSGVTGELFF. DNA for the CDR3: TGCGCCAGCAGCTGGACTAGCGGGGTCACCGGGGAGCTGTTTTTT.

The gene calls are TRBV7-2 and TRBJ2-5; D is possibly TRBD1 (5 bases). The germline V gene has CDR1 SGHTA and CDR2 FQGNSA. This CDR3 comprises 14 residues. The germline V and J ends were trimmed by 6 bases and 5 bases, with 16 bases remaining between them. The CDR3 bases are TGTGCCAGCAGTCGCGAATACCCAGGGGAGACCCAGTACTTC. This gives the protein CASSREYPGETQYF.

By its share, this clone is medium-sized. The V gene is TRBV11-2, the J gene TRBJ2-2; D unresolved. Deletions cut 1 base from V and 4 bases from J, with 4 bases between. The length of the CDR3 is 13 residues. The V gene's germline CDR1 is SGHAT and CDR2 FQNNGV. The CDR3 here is CASSLASTGELFF. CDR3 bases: TGTGCCAGCAGCTTAGCTAGCACCGGGGAGCTGTTTTTT.

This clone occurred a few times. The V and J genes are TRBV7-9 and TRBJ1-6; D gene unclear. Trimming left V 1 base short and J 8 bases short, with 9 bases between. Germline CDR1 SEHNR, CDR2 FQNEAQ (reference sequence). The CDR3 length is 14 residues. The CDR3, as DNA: TGTGCCAGCAGCTTAGAGGGCCCCCATTCACCCCTCCACTTT. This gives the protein CASSLEGPHSPLHF.

The CDR3 nucleotides are TGCGCCAGCAGTGAGTCGTCGTGGGGACTAGCGGGCTCAGATACGCAGTATTTT. It yields the protein CASSESSWGLAGSDTQYF. This sequence joins TRBV10-1 and TRBJ2-3; TRBD2 agrees at 12 bases. CDR3 length: 18 amino acids. V trimming: 0 bases; J trimming: 4 bases; junction bases outside the gene matches: 8. Germline-derived CDR1 and CDR2 are WNHNN and SYGVQD (reference sequence).

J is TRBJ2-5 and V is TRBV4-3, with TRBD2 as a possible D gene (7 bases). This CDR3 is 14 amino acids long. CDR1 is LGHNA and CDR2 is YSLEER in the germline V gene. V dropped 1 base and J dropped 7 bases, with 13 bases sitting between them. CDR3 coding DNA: TGCGCCAGCAGCCAAGTTCAGGGAGGGGGGACCCAGTACTTC. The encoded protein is CASSQVQGGGTQYF.

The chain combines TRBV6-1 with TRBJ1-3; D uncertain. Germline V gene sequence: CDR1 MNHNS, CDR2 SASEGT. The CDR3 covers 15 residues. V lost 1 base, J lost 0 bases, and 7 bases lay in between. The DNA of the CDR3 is TGTGCCAGCAGTGAAGGGGCAGACTCTGGAAACACCATATATTTT. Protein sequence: CASSEGADSGNTIYF.

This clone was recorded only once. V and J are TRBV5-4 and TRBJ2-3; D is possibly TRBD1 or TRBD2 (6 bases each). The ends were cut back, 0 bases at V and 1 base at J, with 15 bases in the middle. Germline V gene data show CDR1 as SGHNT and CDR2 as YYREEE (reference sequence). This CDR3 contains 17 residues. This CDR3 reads CASSLVSWGAGTDTQYF. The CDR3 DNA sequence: TGTGCCAGCAGCTTGGTATCGTGGGGGGCGGGCACAGATACGCAGTATTTT.

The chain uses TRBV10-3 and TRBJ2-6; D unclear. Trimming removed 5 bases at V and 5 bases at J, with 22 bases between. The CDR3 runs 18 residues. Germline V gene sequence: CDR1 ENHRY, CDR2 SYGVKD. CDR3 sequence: CAISYVDCIQSRANVLTF. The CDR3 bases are TGTGCCATCAGTTACGTAGACTGTATACAAAGTCGGGCCAACGTCCTGACTTTC.

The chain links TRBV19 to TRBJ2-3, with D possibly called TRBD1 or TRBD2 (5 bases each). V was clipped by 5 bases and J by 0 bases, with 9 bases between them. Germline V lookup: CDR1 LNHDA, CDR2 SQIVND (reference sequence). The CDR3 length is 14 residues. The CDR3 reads CASSLWDSTDTQYF. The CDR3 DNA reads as TGTGCCAGTAGTCTCTGGGACAGCACAGATACGCAGTATTTT. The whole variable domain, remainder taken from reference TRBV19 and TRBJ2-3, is DGGITQSPKYLFRKEGQNVTLSCEQNLNHDAMYWYRQDPGQGLRLIYYSQIVNDFQKGDIAEGYSVSREKKESFPLTVTSAQKNPTAFYLCASSLWDSTDTQYFGPGTRLTVL.

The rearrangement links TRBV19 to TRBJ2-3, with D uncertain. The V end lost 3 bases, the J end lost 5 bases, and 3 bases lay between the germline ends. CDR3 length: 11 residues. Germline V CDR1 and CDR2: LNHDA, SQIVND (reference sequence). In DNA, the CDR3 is TGTGCCAGTAGTATGTTAGATACGCAGTATTTT. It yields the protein CASSMLDTQYF.

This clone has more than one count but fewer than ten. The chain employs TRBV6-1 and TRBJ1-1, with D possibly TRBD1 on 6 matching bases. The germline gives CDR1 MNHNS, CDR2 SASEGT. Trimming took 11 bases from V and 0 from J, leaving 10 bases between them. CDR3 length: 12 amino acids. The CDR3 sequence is CAGGNVNTEAFF. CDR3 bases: TGTGCCGGGGGCAATGTGAACACTGAAGCTTTCTTT.

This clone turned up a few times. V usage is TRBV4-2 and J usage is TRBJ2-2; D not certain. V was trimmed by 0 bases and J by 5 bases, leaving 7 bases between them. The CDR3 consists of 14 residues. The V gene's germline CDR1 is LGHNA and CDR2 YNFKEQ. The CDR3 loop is CASSQDWGTGELFF. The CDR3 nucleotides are TGTGCCAGCAGCCAAGATTGGGGAACCGGGGAGCTGTTTTTT.

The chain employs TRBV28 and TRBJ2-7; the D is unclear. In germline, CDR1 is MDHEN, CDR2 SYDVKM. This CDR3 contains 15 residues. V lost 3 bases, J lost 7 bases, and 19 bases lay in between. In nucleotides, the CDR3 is TGTGCCAGCAGTTTTCTGGCGCCGGGTGCTGGAGAGCAGTACTTC. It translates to CASSFLAPGAGEQYF.

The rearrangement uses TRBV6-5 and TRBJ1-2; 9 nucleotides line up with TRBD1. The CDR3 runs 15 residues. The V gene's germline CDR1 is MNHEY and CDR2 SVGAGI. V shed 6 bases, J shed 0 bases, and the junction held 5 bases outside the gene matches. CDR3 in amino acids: CASSRQGGANYGYTF. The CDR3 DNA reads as TGTGCCAGCAGCAGACAGGGGGGTGCTAACTATGGCTACACCTTC.